These T cell receptor beta chains were read from a single sample in a study of control samples from healthy donors and cancer patients. Data came from immunoSEQ multiplex PCR; TCRdb stores just in-frame clones and leaves some out. The sample shows about 100,000 clones, 80% to 90% of them seen only once. The sequenced material came from blood. The receptors shown here come from a man aged 25 to 40 in good health. Each CDR3 is given with its conserved first and last residue. D genes are given only for firm matches. Clone size appears in some rows only: once, few, many, or a class for an expanded clone.

D gene: .
CDR3 length: 14
V gene: TRBV7-3
J gene: TRBJ1-1
clone size: .
CDR3 protein: CASSLGGRNTEAFF
CDR3 DNA: TGTGCCAGCAGCTTAGGGGGCAGGAACACTGAAGCTTTCTTT

D gene: .
CDR3 length: 15
V gene: TRBV19
J gene: TRBJ1-1
clone size: .
CDR3 protein: CASILGRPGGTEAFF
CDR3 DNA: TGTGCCAGTATCCTCGGACGCCCCGGGGGCACTGAAGCTTTCTTT

D gene: TRBD1
CDR3 length: 17
V gene: TRBV3-1/TRBV3-2
J gene: TRBJ1-1
clone size: .
CDR3 protein: CASSQGTGGEPNTEAFF
CDR3 DNA: TGTGCCAGCAGCCAAGGGACAGGGGGCGAACCCAACACTGAAGCTTTCTTT

D gene: .
CDR3 length: 16
V gene: TRBV11-3
J gene: TRBJ2-2
clone size: .
CDR3 protein: CASSLVGGPNTGELFF
CDR3 DNA: TGTGCCAGCAGCTTAGTTGGCGGACCGAACACCGGGGAGCTGTTTTTT

D gene: .
CDR3 length: 14
V gene: TRBV19
J gene: TRBJ1-5
clone size: .
CDR3 protein: CASSTDGTNQPQHF
CDR3 DNA: TGTGCCAGTAGTACGGACGGAACCAATCAGCCCCAGCATTTT

D gene: .
CDR3 length: 16
V gene: TRBV4-2
J gene: TRBJ2-1
clone size: .
CDR3 protein: CASSNLGGSRGNEQFF
CDR3 DNA: TGTGCCAGCAGCAACCTGGGGGGCTCCCGGGGGAATGAGCAGTTCTTC

D gene: .
CDR3 length: 13
V gene: TRBV10-2
J gene: TRBJ2-7
clone size: .
CDR3 protein: CASTRTAFYEQYF
CDR3 DNA: TGCGCCAGCACCAGGACAGCATTCTACGAGCAGTACTTC

D gene: TRBD1
CDR3 length: 15
V gene: TRBV28
J gene: TRBJ2-2
clone size: .
CDR3 protein: CASSLSGGWSGELFF
CDR3 DNA: TGTGCCAGCAGTTTATCAGGGGGCTGGTCCGGGGAGCTGTTTTTT

D gene: .
CDR3 length: 14
V gene: TRBV9
J gene: TRBJ1-2
clone size: .
CDR3 protein: CASSATGLSYGYTF
CDR3 DNA: TGTGCCAGCAGCGCAACAGGGTTGAGCTATGGCTACACCTTC

D gene: .
CDR3 length: 15
V gene: TRBV19
J gene: TRBJ2-7
clone size: .
CDR3 protein: CASSIRGQGGYEQYF
CDR3 DNA: TGTGCCAGTAGTATAAGGGGCCAGGGGGGCTACGAGCAGTACTTC

D gene: TRBD1
CDR3 length: 15
V gene: TRBV24-1
J gene: TRBJ1-5
clone size: .
CDR3 protein: CATSDPGQGGQPQHF
CDR3 DNA: TGTGCCACCAGTGATCCCGGACAGGGAGGCCAGCCCCAGCATTTT

D gene: .
CDR3 length: 12
V gene: TRBV12-3/TRBV12-4
J gene: TRBJ1-5
clone size: .
CDR3 protein: CASTWGNQPQHF
CDR3 DNA: TGTGCCAGCACTTGGGGTAATCAGCCCCAGCATTTT

D gene: TRBD2
CDR3 length: 16
V gene: TRBV7-9
J gene: TRBJ2-1
clone size: .
CDR3 protein: CASSLGLAGAYNEQFF
CDR3 DNA: TGTGCCAGCAGCCTAGGACTAGCGGGGGCCTACAATGAGCAGTTCTTC

D gene: TRBD2
CDR3 length: 14
V gene: TRBV19
J gene: TRBJ2-2
clone size: .
CDR3 protein: CASSKTSNTGELFF
CDR3 DNA: TGTGCCAGTAGTAAGACTAGCAACACCGGGGAGCTGTTTTTT

D gene: .
CDR3 length: 15
V gene: TRBV12-5
J gene: TRBJ1-1
clone size: .
CDR3 protein: CASGPPTMGNTEAFF
CDR3 DNA: TGTGCTAGTGGCCCCCCCACAATGGGGAACACTGAAGCTTTCTTT

D gene: .
CDR3 length: 14
V gene: TRBV28
J gene: TRBJ2-7
clone size: .
CDR3 protein: CASSPRGRNYEQYF
CDR3 DNA: TGTGCCAGCAGTCCCCGGGGACGGAACTACGAGCAGTACTTC

D gene: TRBD1
CDR3 length: 14
V gene: TRBV3-1/TRBV3-2
J gene: TRBJ1-2
clone size: .
CDR3 protein: CASSPEKGASGYTF
CDR3 DNA: TGTGCCAGCAGCCCCGAGAAGGGGGCTAGTGGCTACACCTTC

D gene: .
CDR3 length: 15
V gene: TRBV6-6
J gene: TRBJ1-6
clone size: once
CDR3 protein: CASSYSGLTNSPLHF
CDR3 DNA: TGTGCCAGCAGTTACTCAGGGCTGACTAATTCACCCCTCCACTTT

D gene: .
CDR3 length: 14
V gene: TRBV3-1/TRBV3-2
J gene: TRBJ1-4
clone size: .
CDR3 protein: CASSQDRGLEKLFF
CDR3 DNA: TGTGCCAGCAGCCAAGACAGGGGTCTTGAAAAACTGTTTTTT

D gene: .
CDR3 length: 14
V gene: TRBV7-9
J gene: TRBJ1-1
clone size: once
CDR3 protein: CASSLMGANTEAFF
CDR3 DNA: TGTGCCAGCAGCTTAATGGGGGCCAACACTGAAGCTTTCTTT

D gene: .
CDR3 length: 13
V gene: TRBV14
J gene: TRBJ1-5
clone size: .
CDR3 protein: CASSQVRGQPQHF
CDR3 DNA: TGTGCCAGCAGCCAAGTGAGAGGTCAGCCCCAGCATTTT

D gene: .
CDR3 length: 11
V gene: TRBV6-5
J gene: TRBJ2-3
clone size: .
CDR3 protein: CASSYADTQYF
CDR3 DNA: TGTGCCAGCAGTTACGCGGATACGCAGTATTTT

D gene: .
CDR3 length: 12
V gene: TRBV4-1
J gene: TRBJ2-5
clone size: .
CDR3 protein: CASSQDLETQYF
CDR3 DNA: TGCGCCAGCAGCCAAGATCTGGAGACCCAGTACTTC

D gene: .
CDR3 length: 12
V gene: TRBV2
J gene: TRBJ2-5
clone size: .
CDR3 protein: CASSPVQETQYF
CDR3 DNA: TGTGCCAGCAGTCCAGTACAAGAGACCCAGTACTTC

D gene: TRBD2
CDR3 length: 15
V gene: TRBV7-3
J gene: TRBJ2-1
clone size: .
CDR3 protein: CASSFERGATNEQFF
CDR3 DNA: TGTGCCAGCAGCTTCGAGCGGGGGGCGACCAATGAGCAGTTCTTC

D gene: .
CDR3 length: 14
V gene: TRBV7-2
J gene: TRBJ2-5
clone size: .
CDR3 protein: CASSFGSGEETQYF
CDR3 DNA: .

D gene: .
CDR3 length: 15
V gene: TRBV28
J gene: TRBJ1-4
clone size: .
CDR3 protein: CASSVTRAPNEKLFF
CDR3 DNA: TGTGCCAGCAGCGTTACCCGGGCCCCCAATGAAAAACTGTTTTTT

D gene: TRBD1
CDR3 length: 15
V gene: TRBV6-5
J gene: TRBJ2-1
clone size: .
CDR3 protein: CASSYTGQGVGEQFF
CDR3 DNA: TGTGCCAGCAGTTACACGGGACAGGGGGTGGGTGAGCAGTTCTTC

D gene: .
CDR3 length: 19
V gene: TRBV3-1/TRBV3-2
J gene: TRBJ2-1
clone size: .
CDR3 protein: CASSQDMIEGALPRNEQFF
CDR3 DNA: TGTGCCAGCAGCCAAGATATGATTGAAGGGGCCTTGCCAAGAAATGAGCAGTTCTTC

D gene: .
CDR3 length: 14
V gene: TRBV30
J gene: TRBJ2-1
clone size: .
CDR3 protein: CAWLDIPSYNEQFF
CDR3 DNA: TGTGCCTGGTTGGACATCCCTTCCTACAATGAGCAGTTCTTC

D gene: .
CDR3 length: 13
V gene: TRBV12-3/TRBV12-4
J gene: TRBJ1-3
clone size: .
CDR3 protein: CASSFGSGNTIYF
CDR3 DNA: TGTGCCAGCAGTTTTGGGTCTGGAAACACCATATATTTT

D gene: .
CDR3 length: 16
V gene: TRBV11-2
J gene: TRBJ1-6
clone size: .
CDR3 protein: CASSPRQSSYNSPLHF
CDR3 DNA: TGTGCCAGCAGCCCTAGACAGAGCTCCTATAATTCACCCCTCCACTTT

D gene: .
CDR3 length: 13
V gene: TRBV5-5
J gene: TRBJ1-6
clone size: .
CDR3 protein: CASSLTQDSPLHF
CDR3 DNA: TGTGCCAGCAGCCTCACCCAGGATTCACCCCTCCACTTT

D gene: .
CDR3 length: 13
V gene: TRBV30
J gene: TRBJ1-3
clone size: .
CDR3 protein: CAWSEGPGNTIYF
CDR3 DNA: TGTGCCTGGAGTGAGGGACCTGGAAACACCATATATTTT

D gene: TRBD1
CDR3 length: 13
V gene: TRBV6-5
J gene: TRBJ2-1
clone size: .
CDR3 protein: CASSMDRYNEQFF
CDR3 DNA: TGTGCCAGCAGTATGGACAGGTACAATGAGCAGTTCTTC

D gene: TRBD2
CDR3 length: 16
V gene: TRBV4-2
J gene: TRBJ2-7
clone size: .
CDR3 protein: CASSQDSGSGSYEQYF
CDR3 DNA: TGTGCCAGCAGCCAAGACAGCGGGAGTGGCTCCTACGAGCAGTACTTC

D gene: TRBD1
CDR3 length: 14
V gene: TRBV11-3
J gene: TRBJ1-1
clone size: .
CDR3 protein: CASSSNTGGTEAFF
CDR3 DNA: TGTGCCAGCAGCTCAAATACAGGGGGCACTGAAGCTTTCTTT

D gene: .
CDR3 length: 15
V gene: TRBV18
J gene: TRBJ2-7
clone size: once
CDR3 protein: CASSPGSGISYEQYF
CDR3 DNA: TGTGCCAGCTCACCCGGGTCGGGAATCTCCTACGAGCAGTACTTC

D gene: .
CDR3 length: 14
V gene: TRBV9
J gene: TRBJ1-1
clone size: .
CDR3 protein: CASSRQHSNTEAFF
CDR3 DNA: TGTGCCAGCAGCCGTCAGCACTCAAACACTGAAGCTTTCTTT

D gene: .
CDR3 length: 14
V gene: TRBV5-1
J gene: TRBJ1-6
clone size: medium-sized
CDR3 protein: CASSLSGLNSPLHF
CDR3 DNA: TGCGCCAGCAGCTTGTCAGGGTTGAATTCACCCCTCCACTTT

D gene: TRBD1
CDR3 length: 16
V gene: TRBV19
J gene: TRBJ1-2
clone size: .
CDR3 protein: CASRKAGTGTQHGYTF
CDR3 DNA: TGTGCCAGTAGGAAGGCCGGGACAGGGACTCAGCATGGCTACACCTTC

D gene: .
CDR3 length: 15
V gene: TRBV6-5
J gene: TRBJ2-1
clone size: .
CDR3 protein: CASSPRGQSYNEQFF
CDR3 DNA: TGTGCCAGCAGCCCCCGAGGCCAGTCCTACAATGAGCAGTTCTTC

D gene: .
CDR3 length: 17
V gene: TRBV7-6
J gene: TRBJ1-3
clone size: .
CDR3 protein: CASSLSDSPLSGNTIYF
CDR3 DNA: TGTGCCAGCAGCCTTTCCGACAGCCCGCTCTCTGGAAACACCATATATTTT

D gene: .
CDR3 length: 13
V gene: TRBV28
J gene: TRBJ1-1
clone size: .
CDR3 protein: CASSFRGNTEAFF
CDR3 DNA: TGTGCCAGCAGTTTTCGTGGGAACACTGAAGCTTTCTTT

D gene: TRBD1
CDR3 length: 14
V gene: TRBV7-2
J gene: TRBJ1-2
clone size: .
CDR3 protein: CASSGQGLDYGYTF
CDR3 DNA: TGTGCCAGCAGCGGACAGGGGCTCGACTATGGCTACACCTTC

D gene: TRBD1
CDR3 length: 16
V gene: TRBV5-5
J gene: TRBJ2-5
clone size: .
CDR3 protein: CASSTLTGGYQETQYF
CDR3 DNA: TGTGCCAGCAGCACCCTGACAGGGGGGTACCAAGAGACCCAGTACTTC

D gene: .
CDR3 length: 10
V gene: TRBV6-5
J gene: TRBJ1-1
clone size: .
CDR3 protein: CASRNTEAFF
CDR3 DNA: TGTGCCAGCAGAAACACTGAAGCTTTCTTT

D gene: .
CDR3 length: 15
V gene: TRBV4-2
J gene: TRBJ1-1
clone size: .
CDR3 protein: CASSRNRNGNTEAFF
CDR3 DNA: TGTGCCAGCAGCCGGAACCGGAACGGGAACACTGAAGCTTTCTTT

D gene: .
CDR3 length: 13
V gene: TRBV7-8
J gene: TRBJ1-1
clone size: once
CDR3 protein: CASSPSMRTEAFF
CDR3 DNA: TGTGCCAGCAGCCCCTCTATGAGAACTGAAGCTTTCTTT

D gene: .
CDR3 length: 15
V gene: TRBV19
J gene: TRBJ1-5
clone size: .
CDR3 protein: CASSSVTGFNQPQHF
CDR3 DNA: TGTGCCAGTAGTTCAGTAACAGGGTTCAATCAGCCCCAGCATTTT

D gene: .
CDR3 length: 15
V gene: TRBV28
J gene: TRBJ2-7
clone size: .
CDR3 protein: CASSLWQMNSYEQYF
CDR3 DNA: TGTGCCAGCAGTTTATGGCAGATGAACTCCTACGAGCAGTACTTC

D gene: .
CDR3 length: 17
V gene: TRBV6-2/TRBV6-3
J gene: TRBJ1-5
clone size: few
CDR3 protein: CASSKLTFEVGNQPQHF
CDR3 DNA: TGTGCCAGCAGTAAGCTGACGTTCGAGGTTGGGAATCAGCCCCAGCATTTT

D gene: .
CDR3 length: 16
V gene: TRBV5-4
J gene: TRBJ2-3
clone size: .
CDR3 protein: CASSFGAVGGTDTQYF
CDR3 DNA: TGTGCCAGCAGCTTCGGGGCGGTAGGCGGCACAGATACGCAGTATTTT

D gene: .
CDR3 length: 14
V gene: TRBV5-6
J gene: TRBJ2-3
clone size: .
CDR3 protein: CASSLVGSTDTQYF
CDR3 DNA: TGTGCCAGCAGCTTGGTGGGCAGTACAGATACGCAGTATTTT

D gene: .
CDR3 length: 15
V gene: TRBV28
J gene: TRBJ2-2
clone size: .
CDR3 protein: CARGRSLLNTGELFF
CDR3 DNA: TGTGCCAGAGGTAGGAGCCTCCTGAACACCGGGGAGCTGTTTTTT